These 2 T cell receptor beta chains originate from one sample sequenced in a study of vaccination and CD4 T cells after COVID-19. Cultured CD4+ T-cell DNA underwent Oncomine TCR Beta short-read sequencing. TCRdb recomputed calls from the PCR reads with MiXCR, one row per CDR3 protein. The data hold thousands of distinct CDR3 sequences, with around 56% observed a single time. Treatment: roughly 11-day PBMC culture with coronavirus spike peptide pools or control peptides (ViraFEST assay). Antigen specificity for these receptors is unknown. Sample: CD4+ T cells from blood, cultured in vitro. Receptor source: a human donor who had recovered from COVID-19.

This clonotype was detected once. V usage is TRBV19 and J usage is TRBJ1-3; a possible D gene is TRBD1 (5 bases). Trimming pared 10 bases from V and 2 bases from J, leaving 18 bases between. Germline loops: CDR1 LNHDA, CDR2 SQIVND (reference sequence). This CDR3 is 15 amino acids long. CDR3 loop: CATARGITTGNTIYF. CDR3 bases: TGTGCCACCGCCCGGGGGATAACGACTGGAAACACCATATATTTT. Variable domain in full (rest from reference TRBV19 and TRBJ1-3): DGGITQSPKYLFRKEGQNVTLSCEQNLNHDAMYWYRQDPGQGLRLIYYSQIVNDFQKGDIAEGYSVSREKKESFPLTVTSAQKNPTAFYLCATARGITTGNTIYFGEGSWLTVV.

V is TRBV5-1 and J is TRBJ2-3; D is undetermined. The CDR3 loop spans 12 amino acids. The germline V gene has CDR1 SGHRS and CDR2 YFSETQ. V was cut by 6 bases and J by 0 bases, with 5 bases left in between. Written as DNA, the CDR3 is TGCGCCAGCAAGTCCAGCACAGATACGCAGTATTTT. Its translation is CASKSSTDTQYF. Looking up the rest from reference TRBV5-1 and TRBJ2-3 gives the full variable domain: KAGVTQTPRYLIKTRGQQVTLSCSPISGHRSVSWYQQTPGQGLQFLFEYFSETQRNKGNFPGRFSGRQFSNSRSEMNVSTLELGDSALYLCASKSSTDTQYFGPGTRLTVL.